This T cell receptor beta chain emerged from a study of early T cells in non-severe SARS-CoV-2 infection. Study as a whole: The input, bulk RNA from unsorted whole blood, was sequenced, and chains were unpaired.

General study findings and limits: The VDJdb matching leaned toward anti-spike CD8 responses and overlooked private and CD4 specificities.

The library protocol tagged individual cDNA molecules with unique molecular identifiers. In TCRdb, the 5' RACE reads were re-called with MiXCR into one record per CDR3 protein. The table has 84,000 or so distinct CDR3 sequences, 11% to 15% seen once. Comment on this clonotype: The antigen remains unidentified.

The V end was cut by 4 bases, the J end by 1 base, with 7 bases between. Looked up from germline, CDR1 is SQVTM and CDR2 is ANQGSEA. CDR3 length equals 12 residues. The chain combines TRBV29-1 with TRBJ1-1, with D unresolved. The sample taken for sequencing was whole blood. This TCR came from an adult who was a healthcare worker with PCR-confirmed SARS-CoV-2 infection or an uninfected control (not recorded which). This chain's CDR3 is CSVGTRNTEAFF. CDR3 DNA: TGCAGCGTTGGGACCAGGAACACTGAAGCTTTCTTT.